A single sample gave rise to the 32 T cell receptor beta chains below, sequenced in a study of blood T cell repertoires in COVID-19 (dated by TCRdb to between 2020 and 2021). Library preparation was by the immunoSEQ multiplex PCR assay. TCRdb stores this immuneACCESS table with in-frame sequences only. Part of the clones is absent; in the studies checked, under half of the shortfall reflects unresolved V genes, and no reason is known for the rest. The sample table holds 250,000 to 350,000 clones, of which 86% were seen once. The ten largest clones capture about 3% of the sample. The sample taken for sequencing was peripheral blood. Receptors originate from a woman in her twenties or thirties with active or convalescent COVID-19.

This rearrangement joins TRBV30 to TRBJ2-1, with D perhaps TRBD2 (6 bases). The CDR3 consists of 14 residues. Looked up from germline, CDR1 is GTSNPN and CDR2 is SVGIG (reference sequence). Trimming removed 5 bases from V and 9 bases from J, with 20 bases in between. The CDR3 reads CAWAGIQGHTEQFF. The CDR3 DNA reads as TGTGCCTGGGCGGGAATCCAGGGTCACACTGAGCAGTTCTTC.

The count of this clone is one. The chain employs TRBV15 and TRBJ1-1; tentatively, D is TRBD1 (5 bases). The length of the CDR3 is 14 residues. Between the trimmed V and J ends, which lost 0 bases and 3 bases, there was a span of 8 bases. CDR1 LNHNV and CDR2 YYDKDF come from the germline V gene (reference sequence). The CDR3 region is CATSRDRGDTEAFF. CDR3 bases: TGTGCCACCAGCAGAGATCGGGGGGACACTGAAGCTTTCTTT.

The count of this clone is one. This sequence joins TRBV30 and TRBJ2-7; the D is unclear. The CDR3 is 11 residues long. CDR1 GTSNPN and CDR2 SVGIG come from the germline V gene (reference sequence). V dropped 4 bases and J dropped 6 bases, with 10 bases sitting between them. CDR3 nucleotides: TGTGCCTGGACTACTCCAGGCGAGCAGTACTTC. This codes for CAWTTPGEQYF.

The chain has TRBV29-1 and TRBJ2-1; 8 bases match TRBD1. Germline lookup yields CDR1 SQVTM and CDR2 ANQGSEA. This CDR3 comprises 14 residues. The J segment lost 8 bases and the V segment lost 6 bases, leaving 12 bases of the junction unmatched. For the CDR3, the DNA is TGCAGCGTCTCCGGACAGGGATTAAGCCATGAGCAGTTCTTC. It translates to CSVSGQGLSHEQFF.

Here the CDR3 reads CASSSAGQFYEQYF. CDR3 DNA sequence: TGCGCCAGCAGCTCGGCAGGGCAGTTCTACGAGCAGTACTTC. This chain joins TRBV5-1 and TRBJ2-7, with D possibly matching TRBD1 (5 bases). The CDR3 totals 14 residues. V was trimmed by 3 bases and J by 3 bases, leaving 13 bases between them. The germline gives CDR1 SGHRS, CDR2 YFSETQ.

CDR3 nucleotides: TGTGCCAGCAGTGGTAGCGGGGGGCGCACCGGGGAGCTGTTTTTT. Translating it yields CASSGSGGRTGELFF. The genes are TRBV2 and TRBJ2-2; 10 bases match TRBD2. CDR1 and CDR2 (germline): SNHLY, FYNNEI. The CDR3 covers 15 residues. The junction had 3 bases not matched to a gene; V was cut back by 4 bases and J by 4 bases.

V usage is TRBV5-3 and J usage is TRBJ1-1; TRBD1 aligns across 7 bases. TRBV5-3 is an open reading frame, and its role is uncertain. V lost 4 bases and J lost 4; bases outside the gene matches: 4. The CDR3 covers 13 residues. DNA of the CDR3: TGTGCCAGAAGCGACAGGGCGGGCACTGAAGCTTTCTTT. As protein: CARSDRAGTEAFF.

The V call is TRBV27, the J call TRBJ1-1; 8 bases match TRBD1. The V and J ends lost 3 bases and 1 base, in that order; junction bases with no gene match: 7. The CDR3 has 16 amino acids. Germline-derived CDR1 and CDR2 are MNHEY and SMNVEV (reference sequence). In DNA, the CDR3 is TGTGCCAGCAGTTTCCTCGGACAGGGAACGAACACTGAAGCTTTCTTT. As protein: CASSFLGQGTNTEAFF.

The chain's CDR3 is CASSQTSFGLDTQYF. The CDR3 nucleotides read TGCGCCAGCAGCCAAACTAGTTTTGGGTTAGATACGCAGTATTTT. The chain carries TRBV4-3 and TRBJ2-3; D may be TRBD2 (5 bases). CDR3 length: 15 amino acids. V dropped 2 bases and J dropped 5 bases, with 14 bases sitting between them. Germline lookup yields CDR1 LGHNA and CDR2 YSLEER.

The chain links TRBV3-1 (or the pseudogene TRBV3-2) to TRBJ1-2; possibly TRBD1 for D (6 bases). Germline V lookup: CDR1 LGHDT, CDR2 YNNKEL (reference sequence). This CDR3 has 15 amino acids. The ends were cut back, 5 bases at V and 2 bases at J, with 15 bases in the middle. The CDR3 loop is CASSRTGTPNYGYTF. DNA for the CDR3: TGTGCCAGCAGCAGAACCGGGACACCCAACTATGGCTACACCTTC.

The V call is TRBV2, the J call TRBJ1-1; D is undetermined. This CDR3 region has 12 residues. V lost 7 bases and J 4 bases, leaving 10 bases between the germline ends. Germline V gives CDR1 SNHLY, CDR2 FYNNEI. In nucleotides, the CDR3 is TGTGCCAGCAACCTCGGGGTCACTGAAGCTTTCTTT. Translating gives CASNLGVTEAFF.

This chain uses TRBV5-6 with TRBJ1-4, with 10 bases aligning to TRBD1. After removal of 0 bases from V and 8 bases from J, the junction contained 1 base not matched to a gene. This CDR3 has 14 amino acids. The germline V gene encodes CDR1 SGHDT and CDR2 YYEEEE. CDR3: CASSLGTGGEKLFF. In DNA, the CDR3 is TGTGCCAGCAGCTTGGGGACAGGGGGGGAAAAACTGTTTTTT.

The chain links TRBV19 to TRBJ1-1; D gene ambiguous. The V and J ends lost 3 bases and 6 bases respectively, with 11 bases between them. Germline V lookup: CDR1 LNHDA, CDR2 SQIVND (reference sequence). This CDR3 has 13 residues. CDR3 nucleotide sequence: TGTGCCAGTAGTATGGGCAAGTTTTCTGAAGCTTTCTTT. Translation: CASSMGKFSEAFF.

The gene calls are TRBV21-1 and TRBJ1-5. TRBV21-1 is annotated as a pseudogene. This CDR3 is built from 16 residues. CDR3 sequence (DNA): TGTGCCAGCAGGGAAGCACGAGGGCAGGCGGACGGGCCCCAGCATTTT. Translation gives CASREARGQADGPQHF.

J is TRBJ1-6 and V is TRBV7-2, with D perhaps TRBD1 (5 bases). The CDR3 runs 16 residues. V lost 1 base and J lost 7, with 14 bases in between. Looked up from germline, CDR1 is SGHTA and CDR2 is FQGNSA. The CDR3: CASSLEGNRGNSPLHF. CDR3 nucleotides: TGTGCCAGCAGCTTAGAGGGAAATAGGGGAAATTCACCCCTCCACTTT.

The chain combines TRBV6-6 with TRBJ1-2; D is unclear. The CDR3 covers 13 residues. Germline-derived CDR1 and CDR2 are MNHNY and SVGAGI (reference sequence). Trimming took off 6 bases at V and 4 bases at J, with 12 bases between the two ends. The CDR3 is CASSPGGSYGYTF. CDR3 sequence (DNA): TGTGCCAGCAGCCCTGGAGGGAGCTATGGCTACACCTTC.

This sequence joins TRBV4-3 and TRBJ2-1; the D is unclear. The ends were cut back, 0 bases at V and 10 bases at J, with 10 bases in the middle. CDR1 LGHNA and CDR2 YSLEER come from the germline V gene. This CDR3 contains 13 residues. For the CDR3, the DNA is TGCGCCAGCAGCCAAGATACTGGTCTGGAGCAGTTCTTC. It specifies CASSQDTGLEQFF.

This clone was observed a single time. The chain has TRBV18 and TRBJ2-3, with a possible D match to TRBD2 (6 bases). V lost 6 bases and J 4 bases, leaving 20 bases between the germline ends. The CDR3 sequence is 16 residues long. Per germline, CDR1 KGHSH and CDR2 LQKENI. The CDR3 DNA sequence: TGTGCCAGCTCCCAGGGAGGCGGTCGGGGCCCAGATACGCAGTATTTT. It translates to CASSQGGGRGPDTQYF.

J is TRBJ2-2 and V is TRBV7-9; no clear D gene. CDR1 and CDR2 from the germline V gene are SEHNR and FQNEAQ (reference sequence). Trimming pared 5 bases from V and 3 bases from J, leaving 10 bases between. This CDR3 is built from 14 residues. CDR3 in DNA: TGTGCCAGCAGCCCCCTTGTTGACACCGGGGAGCTGTTTTTT. Its translation: CASSPLVDTGELFF.

This clone was detected only a few times. Other DNA sequences within the sample encode an identical CDR3. This chain uses TRBV6-5 with TRBJ1-4, with D perhaps matching TRBD1 (5 bases). The length of the CDR3 is 13 residues. CDR1 and CDR2 (germline): MNHEY, SVGAGI. Between the trimmed V and J ends, which lost 6 bases and 5 bases, there was a span of 10 bases. In DNA, the CDR3 is TGTGCCAGCAGGGACACTTTGAATGAAAAACTGTTTTTT. This encodes CASRDTLNEKLFF.

The rearrangement joins TRBV7-2 to TRBJ1-1; 8 nucleotides match TRBD1. This CDR3 region has 13 residues. Per germline, CDR1 SGHTA and CDR2 FQGNSA. Unmatched junction bases numbered 2, after V lost 7 bases and J lost 1 base. CDR3 nucleotide sequence: TGTGCCAGCATGGGGACAGGGAACACTGAAGCTTTCTTT. It encodes CASMGTGNTEAFF.

The V call is TRBV4-2, the J call TRBJ1-6; D is unresolved. The CDR3 length is 15 residues. Germline V gene data show CDR1 as LGHNA and CDR2 as YNFKEQ. Trimming removed 0 bases from V and 8 bases from J, with 11 bases in between. The CDR3: CASSQEGDGDSPLHF. The CDR3 DNA reads as TGTGCCAGCAGCCAAGAGGGTGACGGAGATTCACCCCTCCACTTT.

The V call is TRBV27, the J call TRBJ2-2, with 12 bases that match TRBD2. J lost 5 bases, V lost 1 base, and 14 bases had no gene match. The germline V gene encodes CDR1 MNHEY and CDR2 SMNVEV (reference sequence). This CDR3 contains 20 residues. Here the CDR3 reads CASSLYSPASGGAGTGELFF. The CDR3 DNA reads TGTGCCAGCAGTTTATACTCCCCCGCTAGCGGGGGGGCCGGGACCGGGGAGCTGTTTTTT.

The chain carries TRBV5-1 and TRBJ1-3; D is possibly TRBD1 (6 bases). Per the germline V gene, CDR1 is SGHRS and CDR2 is YFSETQ. The CDR3 has 14 residues. Trimming removed 0 bases at V and 4 bases at J, with 8 bases between. In DNA, the CDR3 is TGCGCCAGCAGCTTGGCCCAGGGGGGAAACACCATATATTTT. Its protein is CASSLAQGGNTIYF.

The chain is built from TRBV28 and TRBJ2-1; D is perhaps TRBD2 (6 bases). The CDR3 extends over 15 amino acids. Germline V gene sequence: CDR1 MDHEN, CDR2 SYDVKM. The ends were cut back, 4 bases at V and 8 bases at J, with 18 bases in the middle. The CDR3 region has the DNA TGTGCCAGCAGTTCCCCCTGGGGAGGTGAGGATGAGCAGTTCTTC. It is translated as CASSSPWGGEDEQFF.

The chain employs TRBV3-1 (or the pseudogene TRBV3-2) and TRBJ1-4, with D possibly being TRBD1 (6 bases). The V end was cut by 6 bases, the J end by 0 bases, with 14 bases between. The CDR3 covers 16 residues. CDR1 and CDR2 (germline): LGHDT, YNNKEL (reference sequence). CDR3: CASSADRQATNEKLFF. The CDR3 coding sequence is TGTGCCAGCAGTGCGGACAGACAAGCAACTAATGAAAAACTGTTTTTT.

The chain uses TRBV21-1 and TRBJ1-3. TRBV21-1 counts as a pseudogene. This CDR3 is 12 amino acids long. The CDR3 here is CASSGGSHTIYF. DNA of the CDR3: TGTGCCAGCAGCGGCGGGTCCCACACCATATATTTT.

This chain joins TRBV18 and TRBJ2-3; D gene ambiguous. In germline, CDR1 is KGHSH, CDR2 LQKENI. This CDR3 is 13 amino acids long. The V end lost 6 bases, the J end lost 0 bases, and 7 bases lay between the germline ends. The DNA for the CDR3 is TGTGCCAGCTCGCAGACTAGCACAGATACGCAGTATTTT. It translates to CASSQTSTDTQYF.

The genes are TRBV6-5 and TRBJ1-2; D perhaps matches TRBD1 (5 bases). The germline CDR1 and CDR2 sequences are MNHEY and SVGAGI. V lost 6 bases and J lost 8, with 13 bases in between. This CDR3 has 12 residues. The CDR3 DNA sequence: TGTGCCAGCAGAAGGCAGGGAGGCGGCTACACCTTC. Its translation: CASRRQGGGYTF.

V gene TRBV18 combines with J gene TRBJ1-2; the match to TRBD1 covers 9 bases. The CDR3 length is 14 residues. Germline V gene lookup returns CDR1 KGHSH and CDR2 LQKENI. J lost 9 bases, V lost 1 base, and 6 bases had no gene match. The DNA of the CDR3 is TGTGCCAGCTCACCACAGGGGACAGGGCATAGCTACACCTTC. This codes for CASSPQGTGHSYTF.

The V and J genes are TRBV5-5 and TRBJ1-1, with D unclear. The germline V gene encodes CDR1 SGHKS and CDR2 YYEKEE (reference sequence). The CDR3 runs to 13 residues. V was clipped by 1 base and J by 5 bases, with 9 bases between them. The CDR3 DNA reads TGTGCCAGCAGCTTGAAGGTGAGGACTGAAGCTTTCTTT. It specifies CASSLKVRTEAFF.

The chain employs TRBV5-4 and TRBJ2-7; the match to TRBD2 covers 10 bases. The ends lost 0 bases at V and 2 bases at J; junction bases unmatched: 8. The CDR3 has 17 amino acids. The germline CDR1 and CDR2 sequences are SGHNT and YYREEE (reference sequence). The CDR3 sequence is CASSLAASGGLTYEQYF. CDR3 bases: TGTGCCAGCAGCTTGGCGGCTAGCGGGGGCCTTACCTACGAGCAGTACTTC. The full variable domain, with the rest looked up from reference TRBV5-4 and TRBJ2-7, is ETGVTQSPTHLIKTRGQQVTLRCSSQSGHNTVSWYQQALGQGPQFIFQYYREEENGRGNFPPRFSGLQFPNYSSELNVNALELDDSALYLCASSLAASGGLTYEQYFGPGTRLTVT.